This TCR beta chain came from a study of Ad26.COV2.S vaccination and SARS-CoV-2 variants. Treatment here: approximately 18 received Ad26.COV2.S at low or high dose, single or two shots; several received placebo; per-sample allocation not given. Specimens were obtained on day 63 following the first vaccine or placebo injection. Libraries were prepared by immunoSEQ multiplex PCR; TCRdb keeps only in-frame clonotypes and omits some of them. The table shows 350,000 to 500,000 clones, with approximately 87% occurring only once. With 0 bases clipped from V and 2 bases from J, the junction kept 1 base outside the gene matches. Germline CDR1 reads SGHRS; CDR2 reads YFSETQ. CDR3 length equals 15 residues.

The sequence came from a person between 18 and 60 years old who received the Ad26.COV2.S COVID-19 vaccine or a placebo. Sample: peripheral blood, taken in a trial of Ad26.COV2.S vaccine versus placebo. The genes are TRBV5-1 and TRBJ2-7; TRBD1 agrees at 11 bases. The DNA of the CDR3 is TGCGCCAGCAGCTTGGGGACAGGGGGCGCCTACGAGCAGTACTTC. This encodes CASSLGTGGAYEQYF.